The text below deals with one T cell receptor (beta chain). Its antigen is unknown. One entry per CDR3 protein, called by TCRdb with MiXCR from the reads. The sample has roughly 180,000 distinct CDR3 sequences; approximately 17% are singletons. This record comes from a study of T cell repertoires in cytomegalovirus infection. Study details: Public TCR beta signatures indicated both CMV infection and matching HLA type.

Study findings and constraints: Frequencies of public TCR beta families were cumulated, and this identified carriers of CMV plus the relevant HLA. HLA-C-restricted CMV clonotypes gave the most frequent clonotype in two of eight donors.

The CDR3 loop spans 15 amino acids. Trimming took 6 bases from V and 4 from J; bases not matched to a gene: 9. The chain employs TRBV12-3 or TRBV12-4 and TRBJ1-5, with 7 bases aligning to TRBD1. The sequence derives from a human donor in good health (CMV status not recorded). Some clones in this sample may be carry-over from other donors' samples. The sample consisted of CD8+ T cells from PBMCs. CDR3 in amino acids: CASSLGTAGNQPQHF. CDR3 sequence (DNA): TGTGCCAGCAGCCTCGGGACAGCCGGAAATCAGCCCCAGCATTTT.